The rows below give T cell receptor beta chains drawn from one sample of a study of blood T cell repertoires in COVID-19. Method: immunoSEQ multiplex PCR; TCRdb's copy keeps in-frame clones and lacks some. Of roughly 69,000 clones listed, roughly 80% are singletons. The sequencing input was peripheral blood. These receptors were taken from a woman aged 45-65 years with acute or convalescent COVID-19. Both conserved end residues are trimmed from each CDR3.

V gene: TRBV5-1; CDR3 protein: ASSFDRPPASKAF
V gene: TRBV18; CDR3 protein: ASSASFWGPNTGELF
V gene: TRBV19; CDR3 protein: ASSIELRTGRYQPQH
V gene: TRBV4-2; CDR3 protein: ASSLGLATGELF
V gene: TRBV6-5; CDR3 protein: ASSVTGGDSPLH
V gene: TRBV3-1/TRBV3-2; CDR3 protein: ASSQDRGNNEQF
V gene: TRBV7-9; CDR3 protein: ASSLATNTGELF
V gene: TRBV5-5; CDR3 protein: ASSTRQGAYEQY
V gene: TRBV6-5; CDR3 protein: ASSYSGTGAGNTIY
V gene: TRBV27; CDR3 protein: ASSPWTGGTDTQY
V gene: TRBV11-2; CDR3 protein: ASSPRAATNYGYT
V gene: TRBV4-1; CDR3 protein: ASSQDERPGGETQY
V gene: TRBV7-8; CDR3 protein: ASSFLQGPTEAF
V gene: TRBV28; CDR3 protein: ASSLRPPRLAGVETQY
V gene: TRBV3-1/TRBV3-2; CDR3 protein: ASSQGQQGRRNNSPLH
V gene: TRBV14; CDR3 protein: ASSQGVRTLGSGNTIY
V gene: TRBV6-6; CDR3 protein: ASSYAEVNTEAF
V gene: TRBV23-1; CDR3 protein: ATGPDREISGANVLT
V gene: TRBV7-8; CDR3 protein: ASSPLSGGNTEAF
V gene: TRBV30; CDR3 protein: AWSVGLGASSPLH
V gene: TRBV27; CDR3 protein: ASKRGGTEAF
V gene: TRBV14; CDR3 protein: ASSRDTETQY
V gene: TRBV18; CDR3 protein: ASSPQGKGGYT
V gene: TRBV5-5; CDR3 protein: ASSLPGTLNEQF
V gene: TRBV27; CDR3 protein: ASSLTGQGFGNTIY
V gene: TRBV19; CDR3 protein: ASTEISGADTEAF
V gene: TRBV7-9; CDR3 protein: ASSQSVLQTSGANVLT
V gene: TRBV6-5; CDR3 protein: ASSYGLPSSYEQY
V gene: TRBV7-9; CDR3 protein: ASSLWAGLGNEQF
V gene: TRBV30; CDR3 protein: AWTLGQFNYGYT